This T cell receptor (beta chain) was captured by sequencing in a study of blood T cell repertoires in COVID-19. Study-wide background: In each case, the material was cDNA or gDNA derived from T cells, B-cell-depleted T cells, or PBMCs.

The J segment lost 2 bases and the V segment lost 0 bases, leaving 6 bases of the junction unmatched. This CDR3 has 16 residues. CDR1 SGHRS and CDR2 YFSETQ come from the germline V gene. As processed by the authors: Estimated nucleated cell counts came from reference gene primer amplification. Clones were sequenced by immunoSEQ multiplex PCR, and TCRdb holds only the in-frame ones, with some missing. That table gives V, J and clone size, and the DNA gave D and trimming. The data hold about 140,000 clones, with around 90% observed a single time. The source material was peripheral blood. The chain employs TRBV5-1 and TRBJ2-7; 9 bases line up with TRBD2. The TCR originated in a man in his sixties with active or convalescent COVID-19. CDR3 coding DNA: TGCGCCAGCAGCTTGGAAGTAGCGGGAGCCCCCTACGAGCAGTACTTC. Translation: CASSLEVAGAPYEQYF.